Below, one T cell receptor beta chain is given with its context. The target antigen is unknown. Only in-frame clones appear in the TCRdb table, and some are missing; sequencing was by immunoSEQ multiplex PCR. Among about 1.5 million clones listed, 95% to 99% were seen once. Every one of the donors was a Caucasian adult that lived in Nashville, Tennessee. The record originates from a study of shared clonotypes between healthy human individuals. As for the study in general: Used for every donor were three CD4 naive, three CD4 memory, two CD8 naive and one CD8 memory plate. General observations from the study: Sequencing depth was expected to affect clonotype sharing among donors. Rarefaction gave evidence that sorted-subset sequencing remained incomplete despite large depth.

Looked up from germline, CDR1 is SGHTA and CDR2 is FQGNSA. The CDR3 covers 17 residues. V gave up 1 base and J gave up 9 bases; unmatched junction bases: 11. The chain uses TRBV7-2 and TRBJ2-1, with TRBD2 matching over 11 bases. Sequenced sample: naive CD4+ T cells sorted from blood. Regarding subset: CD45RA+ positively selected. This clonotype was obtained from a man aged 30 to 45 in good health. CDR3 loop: CASSLEAASGRYGEQFF. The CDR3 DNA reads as TGTGCCAGCAGCTTAGAGGCGGCTAGCGGGAGGTACGGTGAGCAGTTCTTC.